These 30 T cell receptor beta chains originate from one sample sequenced in a study of T-cell reconstitution after alpha-beta-depleted transplantation in children. Unique molecular identifiers were used to barcode this TCRbeta library. TCRdb analysed the PCR reads with MiXCR anew, one entry per CDR3 protein. The sample carries about 420,000 distinct CDR3 sequences, 9.5% to 13% recorded once. Material: PBMCs from the stem cell graft donor, obtained from the stem cell graft. All receptors derive from a human donor who donated a stem cell graft to a child with acute myeloid leukemia.

This clonotype was counted only a few times. V gene TRBV9 combines with J gene TRBJ2-1; TRBD2 matches at 8 bases. The CDR3 totals 15 residues. V shed 3 bases and J 5 bases; nucleotides not matched to a gene: 7. Germline CDR1 and CDR2: SGDLS and YYNGEE. The CDR3 loop is CASSASGTRHNEQFF. CDR3 DNA sequence: TGTGCCAGCAGCGCGTCCGGGACTAGGCACAATGAGCAGTTCTTC. Full variable domain (outside the CDR3, taken from reference TRBV9 and TRBJ2-1): DSGVTQTPKHLITATGQRVTLRCSPRSGDLSVYWYQQSLDQGLQFLIQYYNGEERAKGNILERFSAQQFPDLHSELNLSSLELGDSALYFCASSASGTRHNEQFFGPGTRLTVL.

This clonotype was counted at least ten times. The chain has TRBV5-6 and TRBJ2-1; 7 nucleotides match TRBD1. The CDR3 loop spans 15 amino acids. V lost 3 bases to trimming and J lost 4 bases; unmatched junction nucleotides: 7. Germline CDR1 reads SGHDT; CDR2 reads YYEEEE. Here the CDR3 reads CASSSQGPRYNEQFF. The DNA for the CDR3 is TGTGCCAGCAGCTCACAGGGGCCTAGGTACAATGAGCAGTTCTTC.

This clonotype appeared a few times. The chain couples TRBV2 to TRBJ2-7; D gene unclear. This CDR3 comprises 14 residues. The germline gives CDR1 SNHLY, CDR2 FYNNEI. Trimming took 4 bases from V and 2 from J, leaving 12 bases between them. CDR3 in DNA: TGTGCCAGCAGTGCCAGCGTCAGTACCTACGAGCAGTACGTC. It is translated as CASSASVSTYEQYV.

The V call is TRBV12-3 or TRBV12-4, the J call TRBJ1-4; D possibly corresponds to TRBD1 (5 bases). V dropped 5 bases and J dropped 3 bases, with 10 bases sitting between them. The CDR3 contains 14 residues. DNA of the CDR3: TGTGCCAGCAGTCCAGGGTCATCTAATGAAAAACTGTTTTTT. Translation: CASSPGSSNEKLFF.

This chain connects TRBV9 to TRBJ2-1; a possible D gene is TRBD2 (6 bases). The CDR3 runs to 15 residues. Trimming stripped 6 bases from V and 8 bases from J, with 21 bases between. CDR1 and CDR2 from the germline V gene are SGDLS and YYNGEE. The CDR3 reads CASTPLLVPGDEQFF. CDR3 DNA sequence: TGTGCCAGCACCCCCCTTTTGGTCCCGGGGGATGAGCAGTTCTTC. The full variable domain, its missing parts supplied by reference TRBV9 and TRBJ2-1, is DSGVTQTPKHLITATGQRVTLRCSPRSGDLSVYWYQQSLDQGLQFLIQYYNGEERAKGNILERFSAQQFPDLHSELNLSSLELGDSALYFCASTPLLVPGDEQFFGPGTRLTVL.

As DNA, the CDR3 is TGCAGCGTGGGACAGGGGGCGCGGGCACTAGCGGGAGCCTACAATGAGCAGTTCTTC. This gives the protein CSVGQGARALAGAYNEQFF. The gene calls are TRBV29-1 and TRBJ2-1, with D perhaps TRBD1 (12 bases). In germline, CDR1 is SQVTM, CDR2 ANQGSEA. The CDR3 extends over 19 amino acids. V lost 6 bases, J lost 2 bases, and 29 bases lay in between.

The chain carries TRBV9 and TRBJ1-2; D call uncertain. The ends were cut back, 7 bases at V and 6 bases at J, with 13 bases in the middle. CDR3 length: 12 amino acids. Germline V gene data show CDR1 as SGDLS and CDR2 as YYNGEE. This CDR3 reads CASDRIGDGYTF. The CDR3, as DNA: TGTGCCAGCGATAGGATAGGTGATGGCTACACCTTC.

The CDR3 loop is CASSFISIFNEQFF. CDR3 coding DNA: TGTGCCAGCAGTTTCATCAGCATATTCAATGAGCAGTTCTTC. The chain carries TRBV12-3 or TRBV12-4 and TRBJ2-1; no clear D gene. Trimming took off 3 bases at V and 6 bases at J, with 12 bases between the two ends. The CDR3 is made up of 14 amino acids.

V usage is TRBV20-1 and J usage is TRBJ2-3; 8 positions match TRBD2. Germline V gene lookup returns CDR1 DFQATT and CDR2 SNEGSKA (reference sequence). Trimming cost V 4 bases and J 5 bases; bases outside gene matches: 5. CDR3 size: 13 residues. For the CDR3, the DNA is TGCAGTGCTATGGGGCTAGCGGGAGATACGCAGTATTTT. Its translation: CSAMGLAGDTQYF.

This clonotype was counted between two and nine times. This rearrangement joins TRBV29-1 to TRBJ2-7; TRBD1 agrees at 10 bases. V trimming: 3 bases; J trimming: 3 bases; junction bases outside the gene matches: 5. This CDR3 is built from 14 residues. CDR1 and CDR2 (germline): SQVTM, ANQGSEA. DNA for the CDR3: TGCAGCGTTGAGGGCGGACAGGGGGACTACGAGCAGTACTTC. Amino acid sequence: CSVEGGQGDYEQYF.

A few counts support this clonotype. The V gene is TRBV4-2, the J gene TRBJ1-5; tentative D call: TRBD1 (5 bases). Trimming removed 2 bases at V and 2 bases at J, with 25 bases between. From germline, CDR1 is LGHNA and CDR2 YNFKEQ. The CDR3 contains 20 residues. CDR3 amino acids: CASSQMPGTDFSFGNQPQHF. CDR3 nucleotides: TGTGCCAGCAGCCAAATGCCCGGGACGGATTTCTCTTTCGGCAATCAGCCCCAGCATTTT.

This chain links TRBV6-1 with TRBJ1-2; 10 positions agree with TRBD1. With V trimmed by 10 bases and J by 6 bases, 14 bases remained unmatched. CDR3 length equals 15 residues. Germline V gene lookup returns CDR1 MNHNS and CDR2 SASEGT. The CDR3 bases are TGTGCCATCTTCGAACCGGGACAGGGGCGGGATGGCTACACCTTC. It encodes CAIFEPGQGRDGYTF.

This chain uses TRBV5-1 with TRBJ2-1; no clear D. Deletions cut 0 bases from V and 2 bases from J, with 6 bases between. This CDR3 comprises 14 residues. Germline lookup yields CDR1 SGHRS and CDR2 YFSETQ. DNA of the CDR3: TGCGCCAGCAGCTTGGACAGTACCTACAATGAGCAGTTCTTC. Its translation: CASSLDSTYNEQFF.

This clonotype showed up many times. The chain has TRBV5-6 and TRBJ2-2; possibly TRBD2 for D (6 bases). The germline CDR1 and CDR2 sequences are SGHDT and YYEEEE. The CDR3 sequence is 14 residues long. Deletions cut 4 bases from V and 5 bases from J, with 12 bases between. This CDR3 reads CASSTLGGTGELFF. CDR3 nucleotides: TGTGCCAGCAGCACACTCGGGGGAACCGGGGAGCTGTTTTTT.

This clonotype showed up many times. The chain combines TRBV12-3 or TRBV12-4 with TRBJ2-2; unclear D gene. The CDR3 has 13 amino acids. Trimming shortened V by 6 bases and J by 6 bases, and 11 bases separated the two germline ends. The CDR3 nucleotides read TGTGCCAGCAGATCCGGGTTCGCCGGGGAGCTGTTTTTT. Translated: CASRSGFAGELFF.

The table lists this clonotype with many counts. The chain links TRBV7-2 to TRBJ2-5, with TRBD2 identical over 8 bases. Germline trimming cut 4 bases from V and 5 bases from J; bases unmatched to any gene: 9. CDR3 size: 15 residues. Germline CDR1 and CDR2: SGHTA and FQGNSA. The chain's CDR3 is CASSSGLAGAETQYF. The DNA of the CDR3 is TGTGCCAGCAGCTCTGGACTAGCAGGTGCCGAGACCCAGTACTTC. Full variable domain (remainder filled in from reference TRBV7-2 and TRBJ2-5): GAGVSQSPSNKVTEKGKDVELRCDPISGHTALYWYRQSLGQGLEFLIYFQGNSAPDKSGLPSDRFSAERTGGSVSTLTIQRTQQEDSAVYLCASSSGLAGAETQYFGPGTRLLVL.

The V call is TRBV20-1, the J call TRBJ1-5; a weak D match, TRBD1 (5 bases). The germline V gene has CDR1 DFQATT and CDR2 SNEGSKA (reference sequence). The CDR3 has 15 amino acids. Trimming stripped 3 bases from V and 4 bases from J, with 16 bases between. The CDR3 DNA reads TGCAGTGCTAGCGACCCGGGACGGCTTAATCAGCCCCAGCATTTT. Translated: CSASDPGRLNQPQHF.

V gene TRBV12-3 or TRBV12-4 combines with J gene TRBJ2-1, with 9 bases aligning to TRBD2. The ends lost 5 bases at V and 10 bases at J; junction bases unmatched: 12. The CDR3 sequence is 15 residues long. The DNA of the CDR3 is TGTGCCAGCAGTACCACTGAGGCGGGGGGGAGAGAGCAGTTCTTC. Residues: CASSTTEAGGREQFF.

The J gene is TRBJ2-7, the V gene TRBV20-1, with 9 bases matching TRBD1. This CDR3 is 14 amino acids long. Trimming took 8 bases from V and 6 from J; bases not matched to a gene: 14. CDR1 is DFQATT, CDR2 SNEGSKA, per germline (reference sequence). The CDR3 spells CSYRTGTGNAEQYF. CDR3 DNA: TGCAGTTATAGAACCGGGACAGGGAACGCCGAGCAGTACTTC.

This clonotype was seen many times. The rearrangement joins TRBV7-8 to TRBJ2-5; D is undetermined. Germline V gene lookup returns CDR1 SGHVS and CDR2 FQNEAQ. The CDR3 sequence is 15 residues long. Deletions cut 1 base from V and 5 bases from J, with 14 bases between. CDR3 DNA: TGTGCCAGCAGCTTAGGGACCCGCCCCCGGGAGACCCAGTACTTC. It is translated as CASSLGTRPRETQYF.

This clonotype turned up a few times. The chain is built from TRBV5-1 and TRBJ2-5; 12 nucleotides match TRBD1. In germline, CDR1 is SGHRS, CDR2 YFSETQ. The CDR3 is 15 residues long. V was clipped by 5 bases and J by 4 bases; unmatched bases: 6. This CDR3 is CASRGQGAVGETQYF. The CDR3 nucleotides read TGCGCCAGCAGGGGACAGGGGGCGGTTGGAGAGACCCAGTACTTC.

The chain uses TRBV4-2 and TRBJ2-3, with D tentatively TRBD1 or TRBD2 (6 bases each). Germline CDR1 LGHNA, CDR2 YNFKEQ. The CDR3 is 18 amino acids. Trimming took 0 bases from V and 1 from J, leaving 17 bases between them. CDR3 loop: CASSQDRVKGGGTDTQYF. The DNA for the CDR3 is TGTGCCAGCAGCCAAGATCGGGTTAAGGGGGGAGGCACAGATACGCAGTATTTT.

This clonotype was counted many times. The chain has TRBV7-2 and TRBJ2-1, with D possibly matching TRBD2 (6 bases). CDR3 size: 12 residues. Trimming pared 5 bases from V and 8 bases from J, leaving 10 bases between. The germline gives CDR1 SGHTA, CDR2 FQGNSA. Here the CDR3 DNA reads TGTGCCAGCAGCGCTAGGAGGGATGAGCAGTTCTTC. Translating gives CASSARRDEQFF.

The chain couples TRBV6-1 to TRBJ2-2; 7 nucleotides line up with TRBD1. V was pared by 6 bases and J by 1 base, with 5 bases of the junction left unmatched. There are 15 residues in the CDR3. Per germline, CDR1 MNHNS and CDR2 SASEGT. The CDR3: CASRTGALNTGELFF. As DNA, the CDR3 is TGTGCCAGCAGAACAGGGGCCTTGAACACCGGGGAGCTGTTTTTT.

In its sample, this clonotype was seen a few times. The chain joins TRBV5-1 to TRBJ2-3, with 9 bases that match TRBD2. CDR3 length: 16 residues. CDR1 SGHRS and CDR2 YFSETQ come from the germline V gene. The trim removed 4 bases at V and 2 bases at J, leaving 8 bases unmatched. The chain's CDR3 is CASSPRASGATDTQYF. In DNA form, the CDR3 reads TGCGCCAGCAGCCCTCGGGCTAGCGGGGCCACAGATACGCAGTATTTT.

Regarding this clonotype: Possible read error: a much larger clone is one base away. The chain carries TRBV5-1 and TRBJ1-5; 9 bases line up with TRBD1. Germline V gene sequence: CDR1 SGHRS, CDR2 YFSETQ. The junction had 3 bases not matched to a gene; V was cut back by 0 bases and J by 5 bases. CDR3 size: 15 residues. The CDR3 region is CASSLGDRADQPQHF. CDR3 DNA: TGCGCCAGCAGCTTGGGGGACAGGGCGGATCAGCCCCAGCATTTT.

The CDR3 loop is CASSLREADTQYF. The DNA for the CDR3 is TGTGCCAGCAGCTTGCGGGAGGCAGATACGCAGTATTTT. V usage is TRBV11-2 and J usage is TRBJ2-3; TRBD2 agrees at 8 bases. The V gene's germline CDR1 is SGHAT and CDR2 FQNNGV. J lost 4 bases, V lost 3 bases, and 0 bases had no gene match. The CDR3 loop spans 13 amino acids.

The V call is TRBV5-1, the J call TRBJ2-1; perhaps TRBD2 as D (6 bases). CDR1 SGHRS and CDR2 YFSETQ come from the germline V gene. CDR3 length: 15 residues. Trimming took off 0 bases at V and 8 bases at J, with 15 bases between the two ends. DNA of the CDR3: TGCGCCAGCAGCTTGGCTGGGGACTCTGTCGATGAGCAGTTCTTC. It codes for CASSLAGDSVDEQFF. The entire variable domain, with the rest obtained from reference TRBV5-1 and TRBJ2-1, is as follows: KAGVTQTPRYLIKTRGQQVTLSCSPISGHRSVSWYQQTPGQGLQFLFEYFSETQRNKGNFPGRFSGRQFSNSRSEMNVSTLELGDSALYLCASSLAGDSVDEQFFGPGTRLTVL.

This clonotype was detected only a few times. The V and J genes are TRBV20-1 and TRBJ1-2, with D hard to call. V was clipped by 1 base and J by 7 bases, with 7 bases between them. This CDR3 is built from 11 residues. Germline lookup yields CDR1 DFQATT and CDR2 SNEGSKA (reference sequence). The CDR3 loop is CSARVGAGYTF. The CDR3 coding sequence is TGCAGTGCTAGAGTGGGAGCTGGCTACACCTTC.

V gene TRBV28 combines with J gene TRBJ2-1; the D gene is possibly TRBD2 (7 bases). The ends were cut back, 9 bases at V and 9 bases at J, with 24 bases in the middle. The germline CDR1 and CDR2 sequences are MDHEN and SYDVKM. The CDR3 sequence is 15 residues long. The CDR3 DNA follows: TGTGCCAGTGGGAGGGGGGTACCAGGATCGATTGAGCAGTTCTTC. Encoded protein: CASGRGVPGSIEQFF.